This T cell receptor beta chain was recorded in a study of T-cell memory formation after mild COVID-19. Study-level background: The TCR clusters were mostly specific to one donor.

The CDR3 length is 12 residues. The V end lost 3 bases, the J end lost 3 bases, and 9 bases lay between the germline ends. Germline V CDR1 and CDR2: DFQATT, SNEGSKA (reference sequence). This clonotype has only a few counts. With constant-segment primers, 5'RACE yielded cDNA libraries of TCR alpha and TCR beta that carried sample barcodes and UMIs. TCRdb ran MiXCR on the 5' RACE reads and lists one entry per CDR3 protein. The sample comprises around 200,000 distinct CDR3 sequences, 27% of which are singletons, and more than 9.5% rests with the top ten. Sequencing was carried out using PBMCs or a T cell subset sorted from them (not recorded which). This chain connects TRBV20-1 to TRBJ2-7; D may match TRBD1 or TRBD2 (5 bases each). The receptor was derived from an adult woman who had mild COVID-19 (a few samples of this study predate the infection). Cell type and time point are not known. CDR3 nucleotides: TGCAGTGCTAGGGGGACCTTCTACGAGCAGTACTTC. It specifies CSARGTFYEQYF.